The entry that follows covers one TCR beta chain sequence. The data were obtained in a study of blood T cell repertoires in COVID-19. On the study more broadly: Sample material is recorded as cDNA or gDNA derived from T cells, B-cell-depleted T cells, or PBMCs.

Cohort allocation depended upon clinical history that participants reported. Cohort 3 donors counted as recovered after two negative PCRs, clearance, or resolved symptoms. Authors' processing steps: It was from reference gene primer amplification that nucleated cell counts were estimated. Profiled with immunoSEQ multiplex PCR; TCRdb holds only in-frame clones, not every one. Clonal size and the V and J genes are those of that table, whereas D and trimming came from the DNA. The sample has 95,000 to 150,000 clones; 80% to 85% are singletons. Trimming cost V 2 bases and J 9 bases, with 14 bases left between them. This CDR3 has 14 residues. Per germline, CDR1 MNHNS and CDR2 SASEGT.

The sample was PBMCs or T cells enriched from blood (not recorded which). The chain links TRBV6-1 to TRBJ1-5; D not certain. The origin of this receptor is a woman between 25 and 40 years old who had recovered from COVID-19. The DNA for the CDR3 is TGTGCCAGCAGTGAACTACGGGTTGTGGGGCCCCAGCATTTT. Amino acids: CASSELRVVGPQHF.